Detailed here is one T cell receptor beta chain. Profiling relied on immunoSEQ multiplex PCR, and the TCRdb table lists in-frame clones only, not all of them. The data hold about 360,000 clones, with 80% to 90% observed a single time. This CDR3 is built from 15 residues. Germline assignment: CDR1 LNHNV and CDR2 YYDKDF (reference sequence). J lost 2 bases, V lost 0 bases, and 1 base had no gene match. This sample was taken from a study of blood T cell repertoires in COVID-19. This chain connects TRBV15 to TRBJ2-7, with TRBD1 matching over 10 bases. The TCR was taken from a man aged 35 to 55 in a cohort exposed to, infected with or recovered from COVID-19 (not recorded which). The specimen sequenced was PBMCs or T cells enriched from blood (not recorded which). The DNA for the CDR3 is TGTGCCACCAGCAGAGATGGGACAGGGGCCTACGAGCAGTACTTC. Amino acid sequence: CATSRDGTGAYEQYF.